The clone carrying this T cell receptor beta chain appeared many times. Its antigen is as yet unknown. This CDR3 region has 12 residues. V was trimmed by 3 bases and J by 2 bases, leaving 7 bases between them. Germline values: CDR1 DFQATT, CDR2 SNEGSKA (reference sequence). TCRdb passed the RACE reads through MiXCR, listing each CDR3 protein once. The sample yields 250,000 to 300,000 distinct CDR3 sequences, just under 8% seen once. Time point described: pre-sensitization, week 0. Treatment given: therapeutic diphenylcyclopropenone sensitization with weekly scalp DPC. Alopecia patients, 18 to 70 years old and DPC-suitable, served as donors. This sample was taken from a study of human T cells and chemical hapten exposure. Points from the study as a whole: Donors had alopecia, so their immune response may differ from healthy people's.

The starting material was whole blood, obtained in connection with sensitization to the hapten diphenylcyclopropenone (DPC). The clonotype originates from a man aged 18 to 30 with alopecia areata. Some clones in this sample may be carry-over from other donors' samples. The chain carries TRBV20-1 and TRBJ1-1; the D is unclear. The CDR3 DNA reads TGCAGTGCTAGGGCGGGAAACACTGAAGCTTTCTTT. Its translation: CSARAGNTEAFF.